The 15 T cell receptor beta chains presented below share a single source sample, sequenced in a study of CD8 T cells in ankylosing spondylitis. MiXCR, applied by TCRdb to the 5' RACE reads, yields one record per CDR3 protein. Of tens of thousands of distinct CDR3 sequences listed, roughly 3.1% are singletons. Sequenced: blood, either unsorted or a sorted T cell fraction (not recorded which). The receptors originated from a male donor with ankylosing spondylitis or in good health (not recorded which).

This clonotype was seen ten or more times. The chain's CDR3 is CASSPQGGVMNTEAFF. CDR3 DNA: TGTGCCAGCAGCCCTCAGGGGGGGGTGATGAACACTGAAGCTTTCTTT. The rearrangement links TRBV9 to TRBJ1-1, with 7 positions matching TRBD1. The germline CDR1 and CDR2 sequences are SGDLS and YYNGEE. This CDR3 has 16 residues. The J segment lost 0 bases and the V segment lost 4 bases, leaving 9 bases of the junction unmatched. The entire variable domain, with the rest obtained from reference TRBV9 and TRBJ1-1, is as follows: DSGVTQTPKHLITATGQRVTLRCSPRSGDLSVYWYQQSLDQGLQFLIQYYNGEERAKGNILERFSAQQFPDLHSELNLSSLELGDSALYFCASSPQGGVMNTEAFFGQGTRLTVV.

By its share, this clonotype is medium-sized. The CDR3 DNA reads TGTGCCAGCAGCGCGGGGACTAGCGGGAGTGGAACAGATACGCAGTATTTT. Its translation: CASSAGTSGSGTDTQYF. J is TRBJ2-3 and V is TRBV9; 14 bases align to TRBD2. The CDR3 runs 17 residues. Germline CDR1 SGDLS, CDR2 YYNGEE. The ends lost 3 bases at V and 3 bases at J; junction bases unmatched: 6.

In this sample, this clonotype turned up many times. V usage is TRBV9 and J usage is TRBJ1-4, with a weak D call TRBD1 (6 bases). The CDR3 extends over 15 amino acids. Germline V lookup: CDR1 SGDLS, CDR2 YYNGEE. The ends were cut back, 0 bases at V and 8 bases at J, with 14 bases in the middle. CDR3 coding DNA: TGTGCCAGCAGCGTAGTAGGGGGTTCCCCCGAAAAACTGTTTTTT. Encoded protein: CASSVVGGSPEKLFF.

This clonotype was seen ten or more times. This chain's CDR3 is CASSTQRGGLVETDTQYF. CDR3 sequence (DNA): TGTGCCAGCAGCACGCAGCGGGGGGGCCTTGTCGAGACAGATACGCAGTATTTT. V and J are TRBV9 and TRBJ2-3; 10 bases are shared with TRBD2. Germline trimming cut 4 bases from V and 3 bases from J; bases unmatched to any gene: 14. This CDR3 is 18 amino acids long. Germline V CDR1 and CDR2: SGDLS, YYNGEE. The variable domain in full, completed from reference TRBV9 and TRBJ2-3, reads DSGVTQTPKHLITATGQRVTLRCSPRSGDLSVYWYQQSLDQGLQFLIQYYNGEERAKGNILERFSAQQFPDLHSELNLSSLELGDSALYFCASSTQRGGLVETDTQYFGPGTRLTVL.

At least ten counts were recorded for this clonotype. The chain employs TRBV9 and TRBJ2-3; 15 positions agree with TRBD2. J lost 1 base, V lost 4 bases, and 4 bases had no gene match. In germline, CDR1 is SGDLS, CDR2 YYNGEE. The CDR3 consists of 17 residues. This CDR3 reads CASSSGLAGGGTDTQYF. CDR3 DNA sequence: TGTGCCAGCAGCTCAGGACTAGCGGGAGGGGGCACAGATACGCAGTATTTT.

In this sample, this clonotype turned up many times. CDR3 in amino acids: CASSASGSYNEQFF. In DNA form, the CDR3 reads TGTGCCAGCAGCGCTAGCGGCTCCTACAATGAGCAGTTCTTC. The chain links TRBV9 to TRBJ2-1; 7 nucleotides agree with TRBD2. The junction had 0 bases not matched to a gene; V was cut back by 3 bases and J by 0 bases. CDR3 length: 14 amino acids. CDR1 and CDR2 from the germline V gene are SGDLS and YYNGEE.

There are a few counts of this clonotype. The chain joins TRBV9 to TRBJ2-2; TRBD2 agrees at 12 bases. The ends lost 4 bases at V and 4 bases at J; junction bases unmatched: 5. Germline-derived CDR1 and CDR2 are SGDLS and YYNGEE. The CDR3 spans 16 residues. CDR3 loop: CASSRTSGRFTGELFF. As DNA, the CDR3 is TGTGCCAGCAGCCGAACTAGCGGGAGGTTCACCGGGGAGCTGTTTTTT. The variable domain in full, with the rest retrieved from reference TRBV9 and TRBJ2-2, is DSGVTQTPKHLITATGQRVTLRCSPRSGDLSVYWYQQSLDQGLQFLIQYYNGEERAKGNILERFSAQQFPDLHSELNLSSLELGDSALYFCASSRTSGRFTGELFFGEGSRLTVL.

This clonotype was seen at least ten times. The V call is TRBV9, the J call TRBJ1-6, with D unclear. Per the germline V gene, CDR1 is SGDLS and CDR2 is YYNGEE. The CDR3 spans 16 residues. V was shortened by 5 bases and J by 0 bases, with 12 bases between the two germline ends. CDR3 DNA: TGTGCCAGCAGTGACCCTCGTGCCTCCTATAATTCACCCCTCCACTTT. As protein: CASSDPRASYNSPLHF.

This clonotype was found many times. The J gene is TRBJ2-2, the V gene TRBV9, with 7 bases that match TRBD1. Germline V gives CDR1 SGDLS, CDR2 YYNGEE. V lost 3 bases to trimming and J lost 5 bases; unmatched junction nucleotides: 4. The CDR3 contains 14 residues. Written as DNA, the CDR3 is TGTGCCAGCAGCGGGGGACAGTATACCGGGGAGCTGTTTTTT. Encoded protein: CASSGGQYTGELFF.

Ten or more counts support this clonotype. The chain joins TRBV9 to TRBJ2-1; D is uncertain. The CDR3 runs to 13 residues. V lost 4 bases and J 6 bases, leaving 11 bases between the germline ends. Looked up from germline, CDR1 is SGDLS and CDR2 is YYNGEE. In DNA form, the CDR3 reads TGTGCCAGCAGCCTCCAGACGGGCAATGAGCAGTTCTTC. This gives the protein CASSLQTGNEQFF.

This clonotype was found many times. The chain uses TRBV9 and TRBJ2-2; weak D call: TRBD2 (7 bases). Trimming removed 4 bases at V and 4 bases at J, with 20 bases between. The CDR3 is made up of 17 amino acids. The germline V gene has CDR1 SGDLS and CDR2 YYNGEE. CDR3 residues: CASSPDGGASSTGELFF. The CDR3 DNA reads TGTGCCAGCAGCCCCGATGGGGGGGCCTCGAGCACCGGGGAGCTGTTTTTT.

By proportion, this clonotype is medium-sized. The chain recombines TRBV9 with TRBJ2-1; TRBD2 aligns across 10 bases. The J segment lost 6 bases and the V segment lost 1 base, leaving 10 bases of the junction unmatched. The CDR3 totals 17 residues. Germline V gene data show CDR1 as SGDLS and CDR2 as YYNGEE. CDR3 sequence reads: CASSVRGPSGGLNEQFF. CDR3 coding DNA: TGTGCCAGCAGCGTAAGGGGACCTAGCGGGGGACTCAATGAGCAGTTCTTC.

This clonotype showed up many times. This chain uses TRBV9 with TRBJ2-3; D might be TRBD1 or TRBD2, each matching 6 bases. The CDR3 covers 16 residues. The germline CDR1 and CDR2 sequences are SGDLS and YYNGEE. V lost 3 bases and J lost 4, with 18 bases in between. The CDR3 nucleotides are TGTGCCAGCAGCGGGGGGGCGTTCATTGATTCAGATACGCAGTATTTT. Protein sequence: CASSGGAFIDSDTQYF.

There are many counts of this clonotype. V usage is TRBV9 and J usage is TRBJ2-2; maybe TRBD1 (6 bases). The CDR3 totals 13 residues. Trimming shortened V by 7 bases and J by 1 base, and 8 bases separated the two germline ends. The germline V gene has CDR1 SGDLS and CDR2 YYNGEE. Here the CDR3 DNA reads TGTGCCAGCGGGGGACAGAACACCGGGGAGCTGTTTTTT. Encoded protein: CASGGQNTGELFF. Combining the CDR3 with reference TRBV9 and TRBJ2-2 gives the whole variable domain DSGVTQTPKHLITATGQRVTLRCSPRSGDLSVYWYQQSLDQGLQFLIQYYNGEERAKGNILERFSAQQFPDLHSELNLSSLELGDSALYFCASGGQNTGELFFGEGSRLTVL.

This clonotype was counted many times. The chain employs TRBV9 and TRBJ2-5, with unresolved D. The CDR3 spans 16 residues. CDR1 SGDLS and CDR2 YYNGEE come from the germline V gene. The V end lost 4 bases, the J end lost 4 bases, and 20 bases lay between the germline ends. The CDR3 region has the DNA TGTGCCAGCAGCCCCCACCCGCTTACTTTGGGAGAGACCCAGTACTTC. Translated, it gives CASSPHPLTLGETQYF. The whole variable domain, filled in from reference TRBV9 and TRBJ2-5, reads DSGVTQTPKHLITATGQRVTLRCSPRSGDLSVYWYQQSLDQGLQFLIQYYNGEERAKGNILERFSAQQFPDLHSELNLSSLELGDSALYFCASSPHPLTLGETQYFGPGTRLLVL.